The sequence of this T cell receptor (beta chain) was determined in a study of blood T cell repertoires in COVID-19. The wider study: Samples came from the United States, Italy and Spain, spanning acute and convalescent COVID-19.

Original methodology: Estimation of nucleated cell counts was performed using reference gene primer amplification. This table comes from immunoSEQ multiplex PCR, and its TCRdb copy is limited to in-frame clones, with some not included. Clone size and the V and J calls come from that table; the DNA yielded D and trimming. The repertoire holds more than 90,000 clones, with approximately 86% as singletons. This clone showed up many times. The CDR3 sequence is 13 residues long. V was clipped by 4 bases and J by 12 bases, with 16 bases between them. Per germline, CDR1 LNHDA and CDR2 SQIVND (reference sequence).

The sequence derives from a man aged 35 to 55 with acute or convalescent COVID-19. This rearrangement joins TRBV19 to TRBJ2-1, with D possibly matching TRBD1 (6 bases). Sequenced: peripheral blood. The CDR3 DNA reads TGTGCCAGTAGTACCCGGGACACCGACAGGCAGTTCTTC. Translation gives CASSTRDTDRQFF.